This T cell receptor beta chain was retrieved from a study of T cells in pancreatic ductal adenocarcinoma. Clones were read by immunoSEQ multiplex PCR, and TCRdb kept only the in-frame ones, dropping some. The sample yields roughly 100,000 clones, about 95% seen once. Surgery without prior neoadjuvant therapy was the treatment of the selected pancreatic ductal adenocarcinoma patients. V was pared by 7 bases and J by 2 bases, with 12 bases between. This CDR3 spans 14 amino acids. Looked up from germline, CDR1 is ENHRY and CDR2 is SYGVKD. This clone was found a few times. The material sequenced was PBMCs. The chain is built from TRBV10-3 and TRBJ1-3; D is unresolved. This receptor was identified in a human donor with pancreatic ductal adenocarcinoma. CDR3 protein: CAIKSAGTGNTIYF. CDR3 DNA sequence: TGTGCCATCAAGTCCGCGGGTACTGGAAACACCATATATTTT.